This T cell receptor beta chain was identified during a study of cytomegalovirus exposure and HLA in healthy donors. PCR involved 60 Vbeta and 13 Jbeta primers. Profiling relied on immunoSEQ multiplex PCR, and the TCRdb table lists in-frame clones only, not all of them. The sample contains 110,000 or so clones, 74% of which appear only once. This clone was seen only once. Sequencing was carried out using PBMCs. The sequence came from a human donor in good health.

CDR3 sequence (DNA): TGTGCCAGCAGCGTAGCAGTATTCACAGATACGCAGTATTTT. This sequence encodes CASSVAVFTDTQYF. The J gene is TRBJ2-3, the V gene TRBV9; D is unresolved. The CDR3 is made up of 14 amino acids. Germline CDR1 and CDR2: SGDLS and YYNGEE. V shed 0 bases and J shed 2 bases, with 7 bases lying between them.